Given below is one TCR beta chain in context. Its antigen remains unknown. The table came from immunoSEQ multiplex PCR; TCRdb's copy has only in-frame clones and leaves some out. Of 35,000 to 45,000 clones in the sample, 90% to 95% are singletons; the top ten hold over 0.1%. V was clipped by 4 bases and J by 1 base; unmatched bases: 8. The germline V gene has CDR1 MNHEY and CDR2 SVGAGI. The CDR3 is 16 amino acids. FACS sorted CD4+ or CD8+ T cells into CD45RA+ naive and CD45RO+ memory. The data derive from a study of regulatory dendritic cells for organ transplantation. Findings and caveats of the study: Memory T cells were less diverse than naive, with memory CD8+ most oligoclonal.

This sequence joins TRBV6-5 and TRBJ1-1; 8 bases are a match to TRBD1. Sequencing was carried out using naive CD8+ T cells from blood. Subset noted: CD45RA+ naive T cells. This receptor was identified in a human donor in good health. Written as DNA, the CDR3 is TGTGCCAGCAGTTCTCCTACCGGGACAGGGAACACTGAAGCTTTCTTT. This encodes CASSSPTGTGNTEAFF.